This is a list of T cell receptor beta chains from one sample in a study of T cell clonotyping in hematopoietic cell transplantation. Clones were sequenced by immunoSEQ multiplex PCR, and TCRdb holds only the in-frame ones, with some missing. The sample includes 9,000 to 15,000 clones, almost 50% of them seen just once. The specimen was peripheral blood mononuclear cells. The receptors here all came from a man aged 45 to 65 in good health. Some clones in this sample may be carry-over from other donors' samples. Both conserved end residues are part of each CDR3. The order of the fields is D gene, J gene, V gene, clone size, CDR3 protein, CDR3 DNA. D genes are given only for firm matches. Rows may omit the clone size; those that give it use once, few, many or a size class.

>-|TRBJ1-6|TRBV5-6|-
CASSFRTSGDSPLHF
TGTGCCAGCAGCTTCCGGACAAGCGGCGATTCACCCCTCCACTTT
>-|TRBJ1-5|TRBV29-1|few
CSVRVGDQPQHF
TGCAGCGTTAGGGTTGGGGATCAGCCCCAGCATTTT
>-|TRBJ1-2|TRBV9|-
CASSVDGGRNYGYTF
TGTGCCAGCAGCGTAGATGGGGGGAGGAACTATGGCTACACCTTC
>TRBD1|TRBJ1-1|TRBV30|-
CAWSGDRNTEAFF
TGTGCCTGGAGTGGGGACAGGAACACTGAAGCTTTCTTT
>TRBD1|TRBJ2-7|TRBV19|few
CASTGQNSYEQYF
TGTGCCAGTACGGGACAGAATTCCTACGAGCAGTACTTC
>TRBD2|TRBJ2-1|TRBV2|few
CASTNGLANNEQFF
TGTGCCAGCACGAACGGACTAGCGAACAATGAGCAGTTCTTC
>-|TRBJ2-7|TRBV9|-
CASSADIMPDEQYF
TGTGCCAGCAGCGCGGACATCATGCCGGACGAGCAGTACTTC
>-|TRBJ2-7|TRBV19|-
CASSPGGSSSYEQYF
TGTGCCAGTAGTCCAGGTGGATCGAGCTCCTACGAGCAGTACTTC
>TRBD1|TRBJ1-1|TRBV6-6|medium-sized
CASSYDRGMNTEAFF
TGTGCCAGCAGTTACGACAGGGGAATGAACACTGAAGCTTTCTTT
>-|TRBJ1-2|TRBV15|-
CATSRTSTGYGYTF
TGTGCCACCAGCAGAACCAGTACTGGCTATGGCTACACCTTC
>TRBD2|TRBJ2-2|TRBV2|-
CASSGREAKTGELFF
TGTGCCAGCAGCGGGCGGGAGGCCAAGACCGGGGAGCTGTTTTTT
>-|TRBJ1-1|TRBV6-6|-
CASSGRSMNTEAFF
TGTGCCAGCAGCGGGAGAAGCATGAACACTGAAGCTTTCTTT
>TRBD1|TRBJ1-2|TRBV5-1|-
CASSTRTGRIGYTF
TGCGCCAGCAGCACCCGGACAGGGCGCATTGGCTACACCTTC
>-|TRBJ1-5|TRBV28|-
CATTRGGWNNQPQHF
TGTGCCACAACGAGGGGGGGCTGGAACAATCAGCCCCAGCATTTT
>-|TRBJ1-2|TRBV4-1|few
CASSQDPGLGGYTF
TGCGCCAGCAGCCAAGATCCCGGACTCGGGGGCTACACCTTC
>-|TRBJ1-2|TRBV6-6|few
CASTATGDYGYTF
TGTGCCAGCACCGCAACGGGTGACTATGGCTACACCTTC
>-|TRBJ1-1|TRBV9|-
CASSVGGGTTEAFF
TGTGCCAGCAGCGTAGGGGGTGGTACCACTGAAGCTTTCTTT
>TRBD2|TRBJ2-7|TRBV4-1|-
CASSQIAGGPSHEQYF
TGCGCCAGCAGCCAAATAGCGGGAGGGCCCAGTCACGAGCAGTACTTC
>-|TRBJ1-2|TRBV2|-
CASTYSGGDYGYTF
TGTGCCAGCACCTACTCCGGAGGGGACTATGGCTACACCTTC
>-|TRBJ1-4|TRBV10-3|-
CAISEGAGTNEKLFF
TGTGCCATCAGTGAAGGGGCAGGGACTAATGAAAAACTGTTTTTT
>TRBD2|TRBJ2-1|TRBV5-6|-
CASSRLAGYNEQFF
TGTGCCAGCAGCCGACTAGCGGGGTACAATGAGCAGTTCTTC
>-|TRBJ2-6|TRBV21-1|few
CASSTPRGTTGANVLTF
TGTGCCAGCAGCACTCCTCGTGGGACTACTGGGGCCAACGTCCTGACTTTC
>-|TRBJ1-2|TRBV5-4|-
CASRPTGSNYGYTF
TGTGCCAGCAGGCCCACAGGATCTAACTATGGCTACACCTTC
>-|TRBJ1-5|TRBV30|-
CAWSVGNSNQPQHF
TGTGCCTGGAGTGTGGGAAATAGCAATCAGCCCCAGCATTTT
>-|TRBJ2-2|TRBV4-1|-
CASSPRGRRITGELFF
TGCGCCAGCAGCCCTCGGGGCAGGCGTATCACCGGGGAGCTGTTTTTT
>TRBD1|TRBJ1-5|TRBV19|-
CASSPGGATNQPQHF
TGTGCCAGTAGTCCAGGGGGCGCAACCAATCAGCCCCAGCATTTT
>-|TRBJ2-7|TRBV30|medium-sized
CAWRPGGEQYF
TGTGCCTGGAGGCCCGGCGGCGAGCAGTACTTC
>TRBD2|TRBJ2-7|TRBV9|-
CASSPRGSGSFEQYF
TGTGCCAGCAGCCCCCGGGGTAGCGGGAGTTTCGAGCAGTACTTC
>-|TRBJ2-7|TRBV29-1|-
CSVGHNYEQYF
TGCAGCGTTGGGCACAATTACGAGCAGTACTTC
>-|TRBJ1-5|TRBV2|-
CASSDSGFSNQPQHF
TGTGCCAGCAGTGATTCGGGATTTAGCAATCAGCCCCAGCATTTT
>-|TRBJ1-1|TRBV10-3|few
CAISEIGHEAFF
TGTGCCATCAGTGAAATAGGGCATGAAGCTTTCTTT
>-|TRBJ1-5|TRBV6-5|once
CASSLQGGSNQPQHF
TGTGCCAGCAGTTTACAGGGAGGGAGCAATCAGCCCCAGCATTTT
>-|TRBJ2-7|TRBV5-4|few
CASSLVGRLGEQYF
TGTGCCAGCAGCTTGGTGGGACGGCTTGGGGAGCAGTACTTC
>TRBD1|TRBJ1-3|TRBV30|-
CAWSTRGASGNTIYF
TGTGCCTGGAGTACCAGGGGGGCCTCTGGAAACACCATATATTTT
>-|TRBJ2-7|TRBV27|-
CASGFDTFSSYEQYF
TGTGCCAGCGGTTTTGACACTTTTTCCTCCTACGAGCAGTACTTC
>-|TRBJ2-7|TRBV29-1|-
CSVEGSISYEQYF
TGCAGCGTTGAGGGCAGTATCTCCTACGAGCAGTACTTC
>-|TRBJ2-7|TRBV23-1|-
CASSTASYEQYF
TGCGCCAGTAGCACGGCCAGCTACGAGCAGTACTTC
>-|TRBJ1-3|TRBV30|-
CAWSVMTISGNTIYF
TGTGCCTGGAGTGTAATGACAATATCTGGAAACACCATATATTTT
>-|TRBJ2-7|TRBV7-2|-
CASSLEPKHEQYF
TGTGCCAGCAGCTTAGAGCCCAAGCACGAGCAGTACTTC
>TRBD2|TRBJ2-7|TRBV4-3|few
CASSQDTSGGYEQYF
TGCGCCAGCAGCCAAGATACTAGCGGGGGCTACGAGCAGTACTTC
>TRBD1|TRBJ1-1|TRBV28|-
CASSLRQGGEAFF
TGTGCCAGCAGTTTAAGACAGGGAGGTGAAGCTTTCTTT
>TRBD1|TRBJ1-2|TRBV4-1|once
CASSHRPRQGHYGYTF
TGCGCCAGCAGCCATAGGCCTAGACAGGGCCACTATGGCTACACCTTC
>TRBD2|TRBJ2-7|TRBV5-4|few
CASSLGGRAWEQYF
TGTGCCAGCAGCTTAGGCGGGAGGGCCTGGGAGCAGTACTTC
>TRBD2|TRBJ2-3|TRBV30|-
CALAGGGPDTQYF
TGTGCCTTAGCGGGAGGGGGTCCAGATACGCAGTATTTT
>-|TRBJ1-1|TRBV19|-
CASSVQGGSTEAFF
TGTGCCAGTAGTGTACAGGGCGGGAGCACTGAAGCTTTCTTT
>TRBD2|TRBJ2-7|TRBV6-5|-
CASSYSGLAGRDEQYF
TGTGCCAGCAGTTACTCGGGACTAGCGGGGCGCGACGAGCAGTACTTC
>TRBD1|TRBJ1-5|TRBV25-1|-
CASSEFTGGSQPQHF
TGTGCCAGCAGTGAATTCACAGGGGGGAGTCAGCCCCAGCATTTT